The source of this T cell receptor (beta chain) is a study of T-cell reconstitution after alpha-beta-depleted transplantation in children. Looked up from germline, CDR1 is LNHNV and CDR2 is YYDKDF (reference sequence). CDR3 length equals 12 residues. Trimming left V 0 bases short and J 9 bases short, with 8 bases between. This clonotype was observed a handful of times. Unique molecular identifiers were used in preparing the TCRbeta library. TCRdb re-analysed the PCR reads in MiXCR, keeping a single row per CDR3 protein. The data show about 610,000 distinct CDR3 sequences, with roughly 10% seen just once and about 4% held by the top ten.

The TCR sequence derives from a human donor who donated a stem cell graft to a child with acute myeloid leukemia. The starting material was PBMCs from the stem cell graft donor, obtained from the stem cell graft. The gene calls are TRBV15 and TRBJ2-5; D ambiguous. Written as DNA, the CDR3 is TGTGCCACCAGCAGAGATCTAGGCGCCCAGTACTTC. Translating gives CATSRDLGAQYF.